The sequence of this T cell receptor (beta chain) was determined in a study of technical replicates of blood from a handful of donors. Libraries were prepared by immunoSEQ multiplex PCR; TCRdb keeps only in-frame clonotypes and omits some of them. The sample comprises tens of thousands of clones, more than 85% of which are singletons, and 4.3% rests with the top ten. Germline CDR1 is SGHTA and CDR2 is FQGNSA. The length of the CDR3 is 11 residues. Comment on this clone: The junction shows a germline mismatch at one end, possibly a read error.

Input material: PBMCs. The clonotype originates from a human donor in good health. Some clones in this sample may be carry-over from other donors' samples. The chain is built from TRBV7-2 and TRBJ2-3; D ambiguous. CDR3 region: CASTPFAAVHF. CDR3 DNA sequence: TGTGCCAGCACGCCGTTTGCTGCGGTTCATTTT.